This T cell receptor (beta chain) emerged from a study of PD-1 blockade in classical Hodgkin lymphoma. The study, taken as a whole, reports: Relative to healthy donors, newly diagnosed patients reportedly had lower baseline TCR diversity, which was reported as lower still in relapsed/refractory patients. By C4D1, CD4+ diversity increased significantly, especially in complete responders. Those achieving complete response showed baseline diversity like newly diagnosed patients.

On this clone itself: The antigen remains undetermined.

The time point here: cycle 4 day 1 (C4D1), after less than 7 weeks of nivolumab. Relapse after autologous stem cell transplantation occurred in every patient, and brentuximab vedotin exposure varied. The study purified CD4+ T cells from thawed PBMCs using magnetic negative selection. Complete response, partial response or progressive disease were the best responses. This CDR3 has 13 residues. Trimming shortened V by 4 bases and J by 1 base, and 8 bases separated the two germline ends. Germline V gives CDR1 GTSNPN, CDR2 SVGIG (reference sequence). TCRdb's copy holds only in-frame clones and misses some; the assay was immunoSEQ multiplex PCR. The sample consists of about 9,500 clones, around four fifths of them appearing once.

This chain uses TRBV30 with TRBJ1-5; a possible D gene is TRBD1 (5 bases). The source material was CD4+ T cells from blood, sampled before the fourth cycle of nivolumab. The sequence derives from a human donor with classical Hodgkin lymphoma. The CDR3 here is CAWNQGSNQPQHF. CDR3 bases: TGTGCCTGGAACCAGGGAAGCAATCAGCCCCAGCATTTT.